The 6 T cell receptor beta chains in this list originate from one sample, sequenced in a study of blood T cells in healthy people across ages. Then a second PCR, running about 6 to 11 cycles, was carried out with a sample-barcoded 5' primer and a J-beta primer mix. One entry per CDR3 protein, called by TCRdb with MiXCR from the 5' RACE reads. The sample lists about 720,000 distinct CDR3 sequences, 25% occurring once. These sequences were also reported in another study, on T cells of mothers and their children.

The sequenced material came from blood. Every receptor here comes from a boy between 5 and 17 years old in good health.

This chain links TRBV28 with TRBJ2-4; tentative D call: TRBD2 (5 bases). Trimming cost V 3 bases and J 6 bases, with 12 bases left between them. The germline gives CDR1 MDHEN, CDR2 SYDVKM. The CDR3 is 14 residues long. The CDR3 nucleotides read TGTGCCAGCAGTTTTTATTCGGGGTCAAACATTCAGTACTTC. It translates to CASSFYSGSNIQYF.

This clonotype has just a few counts. This chain uses TRBV11-2 with TRBJ2-1, with 12 bases lining up with TRBD2. Germline lookup yields CDR1 SGHAT and CDR2 FQNNGV. The J segment lost 0 bases and the V segment lost 5 bases, leaving 8 bases of the junction unmatched. CDR3 length: 18 residues. The chain's CDR3 is CASSPLAGGFFSYNEQFF. The CDR3 DNA is TGTGCCAGCAGCCCGCTAGCGGGAGGGTTCTTCTCCTACAATGAGCAGTTCTTC.

The sample holds a few counts of this clonotype. The rearrangement joins TRBV6-1 to TRBJ1-1, with 9 bases identical to TRBD1. Germline-derived CDR1 and CDR2 are MNHNS and SASEGT. The CDR3 contains 15 residues. After removal of 4 bases from V and 7 bases from J, the junction contained 10 bases not matched to a gene. The CDR3 protein is CASSGRNRGRGEAFF. As DNA, the CDR3 is TGTGCCAGCAGTGGTCGGAACAGGGGGCGAGGTGAAGCTTTCTTT.

The rearrangement uses TRBV11-1 and TRBJ2-7; TRBD1 matches at 9 bases. This CDR3 region has 21 residues. Losses at the gene ends were 4 bases for V and 1 base for J; bases not matched to a gene: 23. Germline V CDR1 and CDR2: SGHAT, FQDESV (reference sequence). The DNA for the CDR3 is TGTGCCAGCAGCTCGTCCTGGGGGGGACAGGGAGATCCTAGCGGTTCCTACGAGCAGTACTTC. It translates to CASSSSWGGQGDPSGSYEQYF.

The chain has TRBV5-1 and TRBJ2-2; TRBD1 matches at 7 bases. The CDR3 covers 14 residues. Unmatched junction bases numbered 3, after V lost 0 bases and J lost 7 bases. Germline V gene data show CDR1 as SGHRS and CDR2 as YFSETQ. Here the CDR3 reads CASSLEGADGELFF. CDR3 sequence (DNA): TGCGCCAGCAGCTTGGAGGGGGCAGACGGGGAGCTGTTTTTT.

The CDR3 loop reads CASSTTEINQPQHF. CDR3 DNA sequence: TGTGCCAGCAGCACGACAGAAATCAATCAGCCCCAGCATTTT. The rearrangement uses TRBV5-5 and TRBJ1-5, with a weak D call TRBD1 (5 bases). Germline V gene data show CDR1 as SGHKS and CDR2 as YYEKEE (reference sequence). CDR3 length: 14 residues. V was cut by 4 bases and J by 3 bases, with 11 bases left in between. The full variable domain, in which reference TRBV5-5 and TRBJ1-5 provide the parts outside the CDR3, is DAGVTQSPTHLIKTRGQQVTLRCSPISGHKSVSWYQQVLGQGPQFIFQYYEKEERGRGNFPDRFSARQFPNYSSELNVNALLLGDSALYLCASSTTEINQPQHFGDGTRLSIL.